The source of this T cell receptor (beta chain) is a study of cytomegalovirus exposure and HLA in healthy donors. The PCR employed 60 Vbeta primers together with 13 Jbeta primers. Clones were read by immunoSEQ multiplex PCR, and TCRdb kept only the in-frame ones, dropping some. The data hold 150,000 to 200,000 clones, with around 78% observed a single time. Trimming shortened V by 2 bases and J by 6 bases, and 8 bases separated the two germline ends. Germline V gene data show CDR1 as GTSNPN and CDR2 as SVGIG (reference sequence). This CDR3 comprises 13 residues. This chain joins TRBV30 and TRBJ1-6, with D possibly being TRBD1 (5 bases). The TCR comes from a woman in her thirties or forties in good health and CMV-seropositive. Source material: PBMCs. DNA for the CDR3: TGTGCCTGGAGTCAAGACAGTAATTCACCCCTCCACTTT. This gives the protein CAWSQDSNSPLHF.